This record looks at one T cell receptor (beta chain) sequence and its context. What it binds is unknown. Germline V CDR1 and CDR2: SNHLY, FYNNEI. CDR3 length: 12 residues. V was clipped by 6 bases and J by 4 bases, with 7 bases between them. This record comes from a study of shared clonotypes between healthy human individuals. Study information: Three CD4 naive, three CD4 memory, two CD8 naive and one CD8 memory plate were used per donor.

Profiled with immunoSEQ multiplex PCR; TCRdb holds only in-frame clones, not every one. The sample yields about 1 million clones, about three quarters seen once. The study, taken as a whole, reports: A generally larger estimated richness was seen in naive subsets than in memory subsets. All-four-donor shared clonotypes had higher generation probabilities than non-shared clonotypes did.

The source is a young man in good health. The sequencing sample was made of memory CD4+ T cells sorted from blood. Subset indicated: CD45RA-negative fraction. The rearrangement joins TRBV2 to TRBJ1-5; D is possibly TRBD1 (5 bases). CDR3 sequence: CASRGPNQPQHF. The CDR3 DNA is TGTGCCAGCAGGGGACCAAATCAGCCCCAGCATTTT. Drawing the rest from reference TRBV2 and TRBJ1-5, the complete variable domain is EPEVTQTPSHQVTQMGQEVILRCVPISNHLYFYWYRQILGQKVEFLVSFYNNEISEKSEIFDDQFSVERPDGSNFTLKIRSTKLEDSAMYFCASRGPNQPQHFGDGTRLSIL.